Below, 9 T cell receptor beta chains from the same sample are listed, as sequenced in a study of Graves' ophthalmopathy and Graves' hyperthyroidism. RNA served as the template for amplifying TCR beta CDR3 regions. An opening RT-PCR round employed HTBI primers and preceded a second-round multiplex PCR. Each CDR3 protein is one row after TCRdb ran MiXCR on the multiplex PCR reads. The sample has more than 1,000,000 distinct CDR3 sequences; 35% to 40% are singletons. Sequencing was done on a sample of peripheral blood or thyroid tissue (not recorded which). The receptors come from an adult man with Graves' hyperthyroidism.

The rearrangement joins TRBV5-5 to TRBJ1-2; 10 positions agree with TRBD1. CDR1 and CDR2 from the germline V gene are SGHKS and YYEKEE (reference sequence). V lost 4 bases to trimming and J lost 1 base; unmatched junction nucleotides: 7. The CDR3 is 16 residues long. The CDR3 is CASSRPGTGVNYGYTF. The CDR3, as DNA: TGTGCCAGCAGCCGTCCCGGGACAGGGGTTAACTATGGCTACACCTTC.

The rearrangement links TRBV7-4 to TRBJ1-2; 11 bases fit TRBD1. Per the germline V gene, CDR1 is SGHVT and CDR2 is SQSDAQ. This CDR3 is built from 11 residues. The V and J ends lost 5 bases and 14 bases, in that order; junction bases with no gene match: 4. This CDR3 is CASSRDRGATF. In nucleotides, the CDR3 is TGTGCCAGCAGCCGGGACAGGGGGGCAACCTTC.

This clonotype was seen more than once but under ten times. The chain is built from TRBV29-1 and TRBJ2-7, with 9 nucleotides matching TRBD1. CDR3 size: 14 residues. From germline, CDR1 is SQVTM and CDR2 ANQGSEA. Losses at the gene ends were 8 bases for V and 5 bases for J; bases not matched to a gene: 13. CDR3 nucleotide sequence: TGCAGCTCACCACCGGGACAGGGTCTTAACGAGCAGTACTTC. Protein product: CSSPPGQGLNEQYF.

This clonotype appeared once. The conserved closing phenylalanine or tryptophan is absent in this CDR3, likely reflecting a read error. The rearrangement links TRBV12-3 or TRBV12-4 to TRBJ2-7; the match to TRBD2 covers 7 bases. This CDR3 spans 13 amino acids. V lost 6 bases, J lost 0 bases, and 2 bases stayed unmatched. The chain's CDR3 is CASSTSVSYEQYL. CDR3 in DNA: TGTGCCAGCAGCACTAGCGTCTCCTACGAGCAGTACCTC.

A remark on this clonotype: Germline is not matched at one junction end, which may reflect a read error. V usage is TRBV10-3 and J usage is TRBJ1-6, with 8 bases identical to TRBD1. CDR1 is ENHRY and CDR2 is SYGVKD in the germline V gene. This CDR3 is 15 amino acids long. The CDR3 spells CASSEPGQDYSPLHF. CDR3 nucleotide sequence: TGTGCCAGCAGTGAACCGGGACAGGACTATTCACCCCTCCACTTT.

This clonotype has ten or more counts. In nucleotides, the CDR3 is TGTGCCAGCTGTTCAGCCTTCACCGGGGAGCTGTTTTTT. Translated: CASCSAFTGELFF. V usage is TRBV2 and J usage is TRBJ2-2, with D unresolved. The V gene lost 8 bases and the J gene lost 4 bases, with 11 bases spanning the gap. The germline CDR1 and CDR2 sequences are SNHLY and FYNNEI. The CDR3 runs to 13 residues.

There are a few counts of this clonotype. The CDR3 DNA reads as TGTGCCAGCAGTTGGCAGGCTAATCAGCCCCAGCATTTT. It codes for CASSWQANQPQHF. The gene calls are TRBV6-6 and TRBJ1-5; D is unresolved. This CDR3 has 13 residues. V was pared by 4 bases and J by 4 bases, with 8 bases between. CDR1 and CDR2 from the germline V gene are MNHNY and SVGAGI (reference sequence).

The chain recombines TRBV7-2 with TRBJ1-2; D is unresolved. The length of the CDR3 is 12 residues. V lost 5 bases to trimming and J lost 5 bases, with 9 bases between them. CDR1 and CDR2 from the germline V gene are SGHTA and FQGNSA. The CDR3 sequence is CASSQATYGYTF. The CDR3 coding sequence is TGTGCCAGCAGCCAAGCCACATATGGCTACACCTTC.

Many counts were recorded for this clonotype. This chain connects TRBV18 to TRBJ2-5, with a weak D call TRBD1 (6 bases). V lost 5 bases and J 3 bases, leaving 13 bases between the germline ends. This CDR3 region has 14 residues. Germline V CDR1 and CDR2: KGHSH, LQKENI. Here the CDR3 DNA reads TGTGCCAGCTCATCGACAGGACCAGAAGAGACCCAGTACTTC. It encodes CASSSTGPEETQYF.